A selection of T cell receptor beta chains follows, all from one sample in a study of T cells in Graves' hyperthyroidism and ophthalmopathy. TCRdb re-called the multiplex PCR reads with MiXCR, one entry per CDR3 protein. The data hold fewer than 250,000 distinct CDR3 sequences, with 17% observed a single time. The sequencing input was blood. Source of these receptors: a man aged 50 or older with Graves' hyperthyroidism. Both conserved end residues are part of each CDR3. D genes are given only for firm matches. Only some rows state a clone size, as once, few, many or a class for expanded clones.

abundance	len	v_gene	j_gene	d_gene	CDR3nt	CDR3aa
many	14	TRBV7-8	TRBJ2-1	TRBD2	TGTGCCAGCAGTTTACTAGCGGGAAGGGCTGAGCAGTTCTTC	CASSLLAGRAEQFF
few	14	TRBV11-2	TRBJ1-4	-	TGTGCCAGCAGCTCTCCCCGGTATCACGAAAAACTGTTTTTT	CASSSPRYHEKLFF
many	15	TRBV20-1	TRBJ2-1	-	TGCAGTGCTAGAGAGGGAGTAGCGGCTTCTAATGAGCAGTTCTTC	CSAREGVAASNEQFF
-	17	TRBV3-1	TRBJ1-6	-	TGTGCCAGCAGCCCGATGGGCCCGATCTCCTATAATTCACTCCTCCACTTT	CASSPMGPISYNSLLHF
many	15	TRBV27	TRBJ2-7	TRBD2	TGTGCCAGCGCTATAAGAAGCGGGAGAGTCTACGAGCAGTACTTC	CASAIRSGRVYEQYF
-	13	TRBV6-1	TRBJ1-1	-	TGTGCCAGCAGGCCTTCCATGAACACTGAAGCTTTCTTT	CASRPSMNTEAFF
-	13	TRBV4-3	TRBJ2-1	-	TGCGCCAGCAACCGTTCGACTAGATATGAGCAGTTCTTC	CASNRSTRYEQFF
few	14	TRBV5-1	TRBJ1-2	-	TGCGCCAGCAGCTCCACCACAGGGACCTATGGCTACACCTTC	CASSSTTGTYGYTF
few	19	TRBV20-1	TRBJ2-7	TRBD2	TGCAGTGCTAGAGAGGCTTATCTAGCGGGACCGGGGGCCAACTACGAGCAGTACTTC	CSAREAYLAGPGANYEQYF
many	14	TRBV28	TRBJ2-3	TRBD1	TGTGCCAGTATGGACAGGGGGGGAACAGATACGCAGTATTTT	CASMDRGGTDTQYF
few	17	TRBV6-1	TRBJ1-4	-	TGTGCCAGCAGTGAAGCGTTAGGGGGAGCAACTAATGAAAAACTGTTTTTT	CASSEALGGATNEKLFF
many	13	TRBV18	TRBJ1-2	TRBD1	TGTGCCAGCTCGGCCGGGACAGCCTATGGCTACACCTTC	CASSAGTAYGYTF
many	14	TRBV3-1	TRBJ2-7	-	TGTGCCAGCAGCCAACCTCAGGGGAACTACGAGCAGTACTTC	CASSQPQGNYEQYF
-	13	TRBV28	TRBJ2-1	TRBD2	TGTGCCAGCACGGTGCGGGGGGTGAATGAGCAGTTCTTC	CASTVRGVNEQFF
many	13	TRBV2	TRBJ1-5	TRBD1	TGTGCCAGCGGGACAGGGGAAACTCAGCCCCAGCATTTT	CASGTGETQPQHF
-	14	TRBV5-5	TRBJ2-7	-	TGTGCCAGCACCCGACAGGTTCTGGGCTACGAGCAGTACTTC	CASTRQVLGYEQYF
few	14	TRBV20-1	TRBJ2-1	-	TGCAGTGCTAGAGACCCCAGGAGCGACAATGAGCAGTTCTTC	CSARDPRSDNEQFF
once	17	TRBV28	TRBJ2-1	TRBD2	TGTGCCAGCAGTTTACCTCGAGCTAGCGGGAGGTTGAGTGAGCAGTTCTTC	CASSLPRASGRLSEQFF
-	15	TRBV2	TRBJ2-1	TRBD2	TGTGCCAGCACCCGGACTAGCGGGAGGGCCTCTGAGCAGCTCTTC	CASTRTSGRASEQLF
-	14	TRBV27	TRBJ2-7	TRBD2	TGTGCCAGCAGGTTGACTAGCGGACGCTACGAGCAGTACTTC	CASRLTSGRYEQYF
many	14	TRBV3-1	TRBJ1-2	-	TGTGCCAGCAGCCAAGATAACAGGAACTATGGCTACACCTTC	CASSQDNRNYGYTF